The 30 T cell receptor beta chains below all came from one sample that was sequenced in a study (TCRdb year 2016). Library preparation employed RT-PCR. Instrument on record: Illumina MiSeq. The public reads were reanalyzed by TCRdb: fastp trimming at Q25, MiXCR alignment, in-frame beta chains only. Rows matching on CDR3 protein sequence are summarized as one entry with the most common DNA and genes. The sample has 5,000 to 8,000 distinct CDR3 sequences on record, more than 85% of them singletons. The ten largest clonotypes hold roughly 7.7% of the sample. The sequenced sample consisted of memory CD4+ T cells from blood. Receptors originate from a female donor in good health, serving as a healthy control.

This clonotype was seen only a few times. The size of this beta chain means little, since it is a stray read in a library made for alpha chains. This chain uses TRBV20-1 with TRBJ1-4, with D uncertain. This CDR3 contains 13 residues. The V gene lost 6 bases and the J gene lost 7 bases, with 15 bases spanning the gap. CDR1 is DFQATT and CDR2 is SNEGSKA in the germline V gene (reference sequence). CDR3 in amino acids: CSAPTSKGEKLFF. As DNA, the CDR3 is TGCAGTGCCCCGACATCGAAGGGTGAAAAACTGTTTTTT.

On this clonotype itself: This beta chain represents an off-target read in a library built for alpha chains; its size is of limited meaning. The rearrangement uses TRBV12-3 or TRBV12-4 and TRBJ1-5; no clear D gene. There are 12 residues in the CDR3. The V end was cut by 7 bases, the J end by 7 bases, with 11 bases between. The CDR3 DNA reads as TGTGCCAGCAACTTAGCGGCCCAGCCCCAGCATTTT. This encodes CASNLAAQPQHF.

Comments on this clonotype: A library made for alpha chains picked up this beta chain off target, so its size means little. The chain combines TRBV9 with TRBJ1-1; D gene unclear. The CDR3 covers 14 residues. Deletions cut 3 bases from V and 6 bases from J, with 15 bases between. Germline loops: CDR1 SGDLS, CDR2 YYNGEE. The CDR3 DNA reads as TGTGCCAGCAGCGACGTCGGCCTGGGCGCTGAAGCTTTCTTT. Protein: CASSDVGLGAEAFF.

With regard to this clonotype: Since it is a stray read in a library aimed at alpha chains, this beta chain has a size that is not meaningful. The chain recombines TRBV5-6 with TRBJ2-3; the D is unclear. There are 14 residues in the CDR3. V shed 4 bases and J shed 2 bases, with 11 bases lying between them. The V gene's germline CDR1 is SGHDT and CDR2 YYEEEE. The CDR3 coding sequence is TGTGCCAGCAGCCCGACCCTTAACACAGATACGCAGTATTTT. Its protein is CASSPTLNTDTQYF.

Worth noting for this clonotype: For a library built for alpha chains, this beta chain is a stray read; little rests on its size. The genes are TRBV6-1 and TRBJ2-7; tentative D call: TRBD1 (5 bases). This CDR3 contains 16 residues. Germline CDR1 MNHNS, CDR2 SASEGT. Trimming took 7 bases from V and 0 from J, leaving 19 bases between them. The CDR3 bases are TGTGCCAGCACCCAAGACAGCTACCAACACTCCTACGAGCAGTACTTC. This translates into CASTQDSYQHSYEQYF.

With respect to this clonotype: The size of this beta chain means little, since it is a stray read in a library made for alpha chains. The CDR3 region has the DNA TGCAGCGCCAGTTGGGGACTAGCGGGAGGTGAGCAGTTCTTC. Its translation is CSASWGLAGGEQFF. V usage is TRBV29-1 and J usage is TRBJ2-1, with 15 bases identical to TRBD2. The CDR3 runs to 14 residues. Germline CDR1 is SQVTM and CDR2 is ANQGSEA. V lost 7 bases to trimming and J lost 9 bases; unmatched junction nucleotides: 7.

A remark on this clonotype: The library was designed around alpha chains, so this beta chain is a stray read whose abundance carries little weight. The rearrangement links TRBV29-1 to TRBJ2-2, with TRBD1 matching 9 bases. Germline V gene data show CDR1 as SQVTM and CDR2 as ANQGSEA. The length of the CDR3 is 13 residues. J gave up 6 bases and V 7 bases, and 6 bases lay outside the gene matches. CDR3 bases: TGCAGCGCTGGAGGGGACAGGGCCGGGGAGCTGTTTTTT. It codes for CSAGGDRAGELFF.

As for this clonotype: As an off-target read in a library built for alpha chains, this beta chain has a frequency of little significance. This chain links TRBV10-3 with TRBJ2-4; D is ambiguous. This CDR3 spans 12 amino acids. The V gene's germline CDR1 is ENHRY and CDR2 SYGVKD. The ends were cut back, 0 bases at V and 12 bases at J, with 9 bases in the middle. CDR3 sequence reads: CAISESTDAQYF. CDR3 nucleotides: TGTGCCATCAGTGAGTCGACGGACGCTCAGTACTTC.

Remarks on this clonotype: For a library built for alpha chains, this beta chain is a stray read; little rests on its size. The CDR3 DNA follows: TGTGCCATCAGCTCTCCTCGACTAGCGGGAGAAGGTGAGCAGTACTTC. Amino acids: CAISSPRLAGEGEQYF. The V and J genes are TRBV10-3 and TRBJ2-7, with 12 bases lining up with TRBD2. V dropped 6 bases and J dropped 7; count of bases not matched to a gene: 13. There are 16 residues in the CDR3. Germline loops: CDR1 ENHRY, CDR2 SYGVKD.

As to this clonotype: The library was prepared for alpha chains; this beta chain is a stray read, so its frequency means little. This chain links TRBV11-2 with TRBJ1-1; D is perhaps TRBD1 (5 bases). The CDR3 is 18 amino acids. Germline CDR1 and CDR2: SGHAT and FQNNGV. V gave up 7 bases and J gave up 0 bases, with 24 bases separating them. CDR3 DNA: TGTGCCAGCACCCCCGACGGAGAGGGGACCCACATGAACACTGAAGCTTTCTTT. This translates into CASTPDGEGTHMNTEAFF.

As concerns this clonotype: With the library built for alpha chains, this beta chain is off target and its frequency is not meaningful. The genes are TRBV6-2 or TRBV6-3 and TRBJ2-7; D uncertain. Germline CDR1 and CDR2: MNHEY and SVGEGT. This CDR3 is 14 amino acids long. V was shortened by 8 bases and J by 3 bases, with 17 bases between the two germline ends. Written as DNA, the CDR3 is TGTGCCAGCGGCCCCCAGACCCAACACTACGAGCAGTACTTC. Translation gives CASGPQTQHYEQYF.

Note on this clonotype: A library prepared for alpha chains yielded this beta chain as an off-target read; its size is of little meaning. This rearrangement joins TRBV7-6 to TRBJ2-7; D gene ambiguous. CDR1 is SGHVS and CDR2 is FNYEAQ in the germline V gene. Deletions cut 3 bases from V and 6 bases from J, with 6 bases between. This CDR3 is 11 amino acids long. The CDR3 nucleotides read TGTGCCAGCAGCTTTGGCCGCGAGCAGTACTTC. Translation: CASSFGREQYF.

On this clonotype: This beta chain came through as a stray read in a library set up for alpha chains, and its size says little. This CDR3 reads CSARDQRKLEQFF. Here the CDR3 DNA reads TGCAGTGCTAGAGATCAGCGAAAGCTTGAGCAGTTCTTC. This rearrangement joins TRBV20-1 to TRBJ2-1; D is undetermined. The CDR3 loop spans 13 amino acids. V gave up 0 bases and J gave up 9 bases, with 12 bases separating them. The germline CDR1 and CDR2 sequences are DFQATT and SNEGSKA (reference sequence).

Of note for this clonotype: As an off-target read in a library built for alpha chains, this beta chain has a frequency of little significance. The rearrangement uses TRBV6-1 and TRBJ1-2, with D tentatively TRBD1 (5 bases). This CDR3 is built from 13 residues. CDR1 and CDR2 from the germline V gene are MNHNS and SASEGT. The V end was cut by 7 bases, the J end by 9 bases, with 18 bases between. CDR3 in amino acids: CASKMPMVDSYTF. DNA for the CDR3: TGTGCCAGCAAGATGCCCATGGTGGACAGCTACACCTTC.

Points on this clonotype: With the library built for alpha chains, this beta chain is off target and its frequency is not meaningful. The chain combines TRBV7-8 with TRBJ2-5; D not certain. Germline-derived CDR1 and CDR2 are SGHVS and FQNEAQ. Between the trimmed V and J ends, which lost 3 bases and 2 bases, there was a span of 10 bases. The CDR3 totals 14 residues. CDR3 bases: TGTGCCAGCAGCTTCCAACCCCGACAAGAGACCCAGTACTTC. Protein product: CASSFQPRQETQYF.

As concerns this clonotype: The library was built for alpha chains, so this beta chain is an off-target read and its size means little. This chain links TRBV20-1 with TRBJ1-2, with D perhaps matching TRBD1 (6 bases). The length of the CDR3 is 15 residues. Trimming stripped 0 bases from V and 2 bases from J, with 13 bases between. Germline V gene data show CDR1 as DFQATT and CDR2 as SNEGSKA (reference sequence). The CDR3: CSARDRSGENYGYTF. CDR3 DNA sequence: TGCAGTGCTAGAGATAGATCAGGGGAAAACTATGGCTACACCTTC.

Concerning this clonotype: This beta chain is off target for a library built for alpha chains, so its abundance means little. V is TRBV12-3 or TRBV12-4 and J is TRBJ1-6, with D tentatively TRBD1 (6 bases). The CDR3 length is 14 residues. Trimming stripped 8 bases from V and 7 bases from J, with 15 bases between. CDR3 amino acids: CASRGGVPNSPLHF. CDR3 DNA sequence: TGTGCCAGCCGAGGGGGGGTGCCGAATTCACCCCTCCACTTT.

In regard to this clonotype: Little can be read into the size of this beta chain, an off-target read in a library designed for alpha chains. The chain couples TRBV7-3 to TRBJ2-1; D remains unclear. This CDR3 spans 14 amino acids. Germline V lookup: CDR1 SGHTA, CDR2 FQGTGA. The V gene lost 5 bases and the J gene lost 7 bases, with 15 bases spanning the gap. CDR3 in DNA: TGTGCCAGCAGCCCAGTTTCGGTAGGGAATGAGCAGTTCTTC. Translating gives CASSPVSVGNEQFF.

A word on this clonotype: A library prepared for alpha chains yielded this beta chain as an off-target read; its size is of little meaning. The chain carries TRBV29-1 and TRBJ2-5, with D unresolved. The CDR3 has 12 residues. Germline CDR1 reads SQVTM; CDR2 reads ANQGSEA. V lost 7 bases, J lost 2 bases, and 11 bases lay in between. The CDR3 coding sequence is TGCAGCGCGTGGGCAGAACAAGAGACCCAGTACTTC. Its translation: CSAWAEQETQYF.

Turning to this clonotype: Since it is a stray read in a library aimed at alpha chains, this beta chain has a size that is not meaningful. V gene TRBV5-5 combines with J gene TRBJ1-2; tentatively, D is TRBD1 (6 bases). The V end lost 0 bases, the J end lost 4 bases, and 10 bases lay between the germline ends. Germline V lookup: CDR1 SGHKS, CDR2 YYEKEE (reference sequence). CDR3 length: 14 residues. The CDR3 DNA follows: TGTGCCAGCAGCTTGGGACAGGAGCCCTATGGCTACACCTTC. Amino acid sequence: CASSLGQEPYGYTF.

Comment on this clonotype: With the library built for alpha chains, this beta chain is off target and its frequency is not meaningful. The V gene is TRBV10-3, the J gene TRBJ2-3; D is unresolved. The CDR3 spans 16 residues. Germline CDR1 is ENHRY and CDR2 is SYGVKD. V lost 6 bases, J lost 2 bases, and 18 bases lay in between. The CDR3 nucleotides are TGTGCCATCAGGGACCCCCTCGAAAAGTACACAGATACGCAGTATTTT. Its protein is CAIRDPLEKYTDTQYF.

Remarks on this clonotype: This beta chain appears as a stray read in a library generated for alpha chains; its size is not informative. The J gene is TRBJ2-1, the V gene TRBV12-3 or TRBV12-4, with D possibly TRBD1 on 5 matching bases. V dropped 5 bases and J dropped 5 bases, with 13 bases sitting between them. This CDR3 region has 14 residues. CDR3 sequence reads: CASSPPQGDNEQFF. DNA for the CDR3: TGTGCCAGCAGTCCCCCCCAGGGCGACAATGAGCAGTTCTTC.

On this clonotype itself: This beta chain turned up in a library designed for alpha chains; as an off-target read, its abundance says little. The chain uses TRBV9 and TRBJ1-5; D is unclear. CDR1 is SGDLS, CDR2 YYNGEE, per germline. This CDR3 spans 13 amino acids. V lost 1 base to trimming and J lost 5 bases, with 7 bases between them. The CDR3 DNA follows: TGTGCCAGCAGCGTAACATTTGATCAGCCCCAGCATTTT. Translation gives CASSVTFDQPQHF.

Of note for this clonotype: Because the library targeted alpha chains, this beta chain is an off-target read whose size means little. This sequence joins TRBV20-1 and TRBJ1-2, with D perhaps matching TRBD1 (5 bases). This CDR3 is built from 17 residues. Germline V gene data show CDR1 as DFQATT and CDR2 as SNEGSKA (reference sequence). Trimming cost V 0 bases and J 8 bases, with 25 bases left between them. The chain's CDR3 is CSARDPWGQGVVGGYTF. The CDR3 nucleotides read TGCAGTGCTAGAGACCCTTGGGGCCAGGGTGTAGTGGGAGGCTACACCTTC.

Comment on this clonotype: This beta chain slipped into a library made for alpha chains as a stray read, so its size is not meaningful. The rearrangement uses TRBV20-1 and TRBJ1-1, with no clear D. Trimming cost V 0 bases and J 11 bases, with 19 bases left between them. Germline lookup yields CDR1 DFQATT and CDR2 SNEGSKA (reference sequence). CDR3 length: 14 amino acids. The CDR3 region is CSARDQGPTSGAFF. The CDR3 nucleotides read TGCAGTGCTAGAGATCAAGGGCCGACATCTGGGGCTTTCTTT.

Worth noting for this clonotype: Little can be read into the size of this beta chain, an off-target read in a library designed for alpha chains. CDR3 sequence: CASSLSTSQLYNEQFF. The CDR3 nucleotides read TGCGCCAGCAGCTTGTCTACTAGCCAGTTATACAATGAGCAGTTCTTC. The chain carries TRBV5-1 and TRBJ2-1, with D possibly TRBD2 on 6 matching bases. Germline CDR1 reads SGHRS; CDR2 reads YFSETQ. This CDR3 is built from 16 residues. The V gene lost 1 base and the J gene lost 4 bases, with 15 bases spanning the gap. Drawing the rest from reference TRBV5-1 and TRBJ2-1, the complete variable domain is KAGVTQTPRYLIKTRGQQVTLSCSPISGHRSVSWYQQTPGQGLQFLFEYFSETQRNKGNFPGRFSGRQFSNSRSEMNVSTLELGDSALYLCASSLSTSQLYNEQFFGPGTRLTVL.

Only one count was recorded for this clonotype. Because this beta chain is a stray read in a library intended to capture alpha chains, its abundance should not be given much weight. The chain employs TRBV5-1 and TRBJ2-7, with a tentative D call TRBD1 (5 bases). The CDR3 covers 14 residues. Between the trimmed V and J ends, which lost 4 bases and 2 bases, there was a span of 13 bases. Germline CDR1 and CDR2: SGHRS and YFSETQ. The CDR3 nucleotides are TGCGCCAGCAGCCCGGGTGTGGGGCCCTACGAGCAGTACTTC. Protein: CASSPGVGPYEQYF.

Comment on this clonotype: Within a library made for alpha chains, this beta chain is off target, and its count is uninformative. The gene calls are TRBV5-6 and TRBJ1-2, with no clear D. Germline V CDR1 and CDR2: SGHDT, YYEEEE. Trimming took off 4 bases at V and 2 bases at J, with 12 bases between the two ends. The CDR3 is made up of 14 amino acids. CDR3 sequence (DNA): TGTGCCAGCAGCCCGACGGGGTTAAACTATGGCTACACCTTC. Protein product: CASSPTGLNYGYTF. Based on the CDR3 plus reference TRBV5-6 and TRBJ1-2, the full variable domain is DAGVTQSPTHLIKTRGQQVTLRCSPKSGHDTVSWYQQALGQGPQFIFQYYEEEERQRGNFPDRFSGHQFPNYSSELNVNALLLGDSALYLCASSPTGLNYGYTFGSGTRLTVV.

About this clonotype: The junction and the germline gene differ at one end; a read error may be behind it. Since the library was made to target alpha chains, this beta chain is a stray read and its abundance is not meaningful. This sequence joins TRBV10-2 and TRBJ2-4; D may be TRBD2 (6 bases). The CDR3 is 14 amino acids. Per germline, CDR1 WSHSY and CDR2 SAAADI. CDR3 sequence reads: CTSSPGGGQSIQYF. The CDR3 DNA reads TGCACCAGCAGCCCTGGGGGAGGCCAGAGCATTCAGTACTTC.

Notes on this clonotype: This beta chain appears as a stray read in a library generated for alpha chains; its size is not informative. V is TRBV20-1 and J is TRBJ2-1, with 10 bases identical to TRBD1. V shed 4 bases, J shed 3 bases, and the junction held 3 bases outside the gene matches. Germline V lookup: CDR1 DFQATT, CDR2 SNEGSKA (reference sequence). The CDR3 has 14 amino acids. As DNA, the CDR3 is TGCAGTGCTATTAGGACAGGGGGCTACAATGAGCAGTTCTTC. Amino acids: CSAIRTGGYNEQFF.